This note documents a single T cell receptor beta chain sequence. This CDR3 contains 14 residues. Between the trimmed V and J ends, which lost 3 bases and 0 bases, there was a span of 10 bases. Germline lookup yields CDR1 SGHDT and CDR2 YYEEEE. The sample originates from a study of CD8+ T cells in alopecia areata. RNA extraction was followed by reverse transcription into cDNA, which acted as the sequencing template. Assay used: immunoSEQ multiplex PCR; TCRdb lists only in-frame clones, some missing. The repertoire has around 140,000 clones, around 83% of them found once; the top ten carry approximately 13%. Treatment denoted: oral pan-JAK inhibitor, 5-10 mg twice daily.

This rearrangement joins TRBV5-6 to TRBJ2-7, with unresolved D. Material: CD8+ T cells sorted from blood, obtained at week 4, from a patient treated with tofacitinib. The TCR originated in a human donor with alopecia areata. The CDR3 DNA follows: TGTGCCAGCAGCTGGGGATCGAGCTCCTACGAGCAGTACTTC. This codes for CASSWGSSSYEQYF.